The T cell receptor (beta chain) described here comes from a study of T cell responses to AZD1222 COVID-19 vaccine. Study-wide findings and caveats: Reportedly, close to half of spike-specific TCRs are directed against unmutated variant regions. Spike-wide vaccine-associated CD4 TCRs dominated at 160-218 and 743-854. Two doses of AZD1222 preceded a rise in Spike-specific TCR breadth and depth.

The CDR3 runs to 14 residues. Germline lookup yields CDR1 LNHDA and CDR2 SQIVND (reference sequence). V gave up 5 bases and J gave up 1 base, with 10 bases separating them. A remark on this clone: The antigen is unknown.

The protocol was immunoSEQ multiplex PCR, while the TCRdb copy is restricted to in-frame clones and leaves out a portion. The repertoire has about 55,000 clones, about 90% of them found once; the top ten carry 2%. V is TRBV19 and J is TRBJ2-3, with D tentatively TRBD1 or TRBD2 (5 bases each). The sample in question was peripheral blood, obtained on day 0 of AZD1222 vaccination. The receptor was isolated from an adult in good health. The CDR3 protein is CASSSVGGTDTQYF. CDR3 nucleotides: TGTGCCAGTAGTTCCGTGGGGGGCACAGATACGCAGTATTTT.